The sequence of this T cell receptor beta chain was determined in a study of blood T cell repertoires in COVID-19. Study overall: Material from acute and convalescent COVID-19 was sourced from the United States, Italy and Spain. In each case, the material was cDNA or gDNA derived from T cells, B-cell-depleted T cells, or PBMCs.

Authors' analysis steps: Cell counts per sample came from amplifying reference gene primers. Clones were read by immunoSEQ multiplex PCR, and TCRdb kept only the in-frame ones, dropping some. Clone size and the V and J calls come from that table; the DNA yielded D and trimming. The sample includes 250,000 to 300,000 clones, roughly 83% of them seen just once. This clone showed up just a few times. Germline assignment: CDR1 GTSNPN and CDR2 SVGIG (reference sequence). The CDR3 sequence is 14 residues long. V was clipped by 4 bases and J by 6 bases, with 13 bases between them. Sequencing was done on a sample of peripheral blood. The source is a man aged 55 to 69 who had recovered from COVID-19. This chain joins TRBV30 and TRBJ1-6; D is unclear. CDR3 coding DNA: TGTGCCTGGAAAATAGGGAGAGGTAATTCACCCCTCCACTTT. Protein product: CAWKIGRGNSPLHF.